This T cell receptor beta chain was documented in a study of T cell repertoires in cytomegalovirus infection. Using its own MiXCR run on the reads, TCRdb lists one record per CDR3 protein. The data hold about 830,000 distinct CDR3 sequences, with approximately 32% observed a single time. On this clonotype: Its antigen is unknown.

The germline V gene has CDR1 ENHRY and CDR2 SYGVKD. The trim removed 3 bases at V and 11 bases at J, leaving 17 bases unmatched. The CDR3 is 17 amino acids. This rearrangement joins TRBV10-3 to TRBJ2-4, with 9 bases identical to TRBD1. The material was cultured CD8+ T cells from PBMCs, obtained from culture after CMV antigen stimulation. This TCR derives from a human donor in good health (CMV status not recorded). Some clones in this sample may be carry-over from other donors' samples. In nucleotides, the CDR3 is TGTGCCATCAGTGACGGTGGGACAGGGCCCTATAAGTTCGTTCAGTACTTC. This gives the protein CAISDGGTGPYKFVQYF.